Below, one T cell receptor beta chain is given with its context. It lacks a known antigen. Within one base of it there is no much larger clone, and no base qualities were kept. For sequencing of the TCRbeta CDR3 region, genomic DNA was extracted from the sorted cells. The immunoSEQ Assay was used for sequencing of TCRbeta CDR3 regions. TCRdb obtained this table from immuneACCESS and retained in-frame rearrangements with V and J assigned. These tables miss some clones; where compared with another copy, unresolved V genes account for less than half of the shortfall, and the remainder is unexplained. The sample records about 76,000 clones, 75% to 85% of which are singletons. Together, the top ten hold 0.5% to 0.7% of the sample. Cut back by 4 bases and 2 bases, the V and J ends lie 12 bases apart. As encoded in the germline V gene, CDR1 is SGHRS while CDR2 is YFSETQ. Counted from cysteine to phenylalanine, this CDR3 has 14 amino acids. The CDR3 DNA has 42 bases and is translated from base 1.

This specimen comes from a study of OX40 agonist ivuxolimab in advanced cancers. For context, the study as a whole: The costimulatory receptor OX40 (CD134) was targeted by ivuxolimab, a fully human IgG2 agonistic monoclonal antibody. The monotherapy dose-escalation portion (N of about 50 patients) of the phase I ivuxolimab trial is reported in the paper. In the dose-escalation cohort, 65% to 85% of patients were male, and the mean age was approximately 60 years with a range of roughly 23 to 90. Partial responses were achieved by three dose-escalation patients, of whom one had hepatocellular carcinoma and two had cutaneous melanoma. Patients were allowed to have had prior anti-PD-1, anti-PD-L1 or anti-CTLA-4 therapy, and approximately 40% of the dose-escalation patients had been treated with checkpoint inhibitors. Among the roughly 52 dose-escalation patients, around 19 had hepatocellular carcinoma, approximately 15 melanoma, 9 renal cell carcinoma and 9 head and neck cancer. Peripheral TCRbeta sequencing was intended to test whether TCR sequence diversity was altered and clonal T-cell expansion was caused by ivuxolimab. Intravenous ivuxolimab was administered to patients every 2 weeks at six dose levels: 0.01, 0.1, 0.3, 1.5, 3 and 10 mg/kg.

Results the study describes overall, beyond this receptor: After ivuxolimab, expanded clones were on average more numerous among CD8+ T cells than among CD4+ T cells. Low levels of normalized T-cell clonal expansion were also seen in some patients who did not respond. Partial responders in the 0.1-3.0 mg/kg groups had among the lowest normalized peripheral clonal expansion, especially among CD8+ T cells. Clonal expansion of both CD4+ and CD8+ blood T cells was observed from baseline to week 6 at doses 0.1 to 3.0 mg/kg. The antigen specificity of the clonally expanded peripheral T cells was not determined.

The trial excluded patients who had a history of autoimmune disease or were on systemic immunosuppression. Peripheral blood for TCR sequencing was collected from all dose cohorts at baseline, on cycle 4 day 1, and on cycle 7 day 1. Samples came from an open-label, multicenter, first-in-human phase I dose-escalation trial of ivuxolimab. The trial enrolled adults with locally advanced or metastatic head and neck squamous cell, hepatocellular, melanoma or renal cell carcinoma. Before TCR sequencing, CD4+ T cells and CD8+ T cells from peripheral blood were sorted into separate populations. This TCR came from an adult with an advanced solid tumor such as melanoma, head and neck, liver or kidney cancer. The rearranged segments are TRBV5-1 and TRBJ2-5; the D gene lacks a confident call. The sample in question was CD4+ or CD8+ T cells sorted from blood, obtained in a trial of the OX40 agonist ivuxolimab. The nucleotides read TGCGCCAGCAGCCCCCGGGCTGATCAAGAGACCCAGTACTTC. Its translation is CASSPRADQETQYF. The reference TRBV5-1 and TRBJ2-5 proteins fill in what lies around the CDR3, so the full variable domain reads KAGVTQTPRYLIKTRGQQVTLSCSPISGHRSVSWYQQTPGQGLQFLFEYFSETQRNKGNFPGRFSGRQFSNSRSEMNVSTLELGDSALYLCASSPRADQETQYFGPGTRLLVL.